These 21 T cell receptor beta chains were sequenced from one sample in a study of molecular identifiers for immune sequencing clone quantification (dated by TCRdb to between 2018 and 2020). Libraries came from PCR. This sample was sequenced with an Illumina HiSeq 4000. TCRdb handled the public reads itself, with Q25 trimming in fastp and clone calling in MiXCR, and kept productive beta chains. For every CDR3 protein sequence, its rows merge into one entry that carries the most common genes and DNA. The sample records about 640,000 distinct CDR3 sequences, just under 20% of which are singletons. 0.75% to 0.95% of the sample goes to the ten largest clones. The sequencing sample was made of naive CD8+ T cells from blood, with Jurkat cell RNA spiked in. The cell subset or site label for this specimen denotes: FACS-sorted CD8+CD4-CCR7+CD45RA+ naive T cells. Source of these receptors: a human donor in good health. Some libraries in this study had Jurkat cell RNA spiked in.

For this clonotype: One end of the junction does not line up with germline, which may come from a read error. J is TRBJ2-2 and V is TRBV7-9; 7 nucleotides match TRBD1. The CDR3 is 18 residues long. The germline V gene has CDR1 SEHNR and CDR2 FQNEAQ (reference sequence). CDR3 amino acids: CASSPPDHRGDNTGELSF. The CDR3 DNA sequence: TGTGCCAGCAGCCCACCAGATCACAGGGGCGACAACACCGGGGAGCTGTCTTTT.

This clonotype was seen many times. The genes are TRBV29-1 and TRBJ1-2; no definite D call. CDR1 is SQVTM and CDR2 is ANQGSEA in the germline V gene. Trimming took 1 base from V and 0 from J, leaving 6 bases between them. This CDR3 spans 13 amino acids. DNA of the CDR3: TGCAGCGTTGAAGGAAACTCTAACTATGGCTACACCTTC. Protein sequence: CSVEGNSNYGYTF.

The chain links TRBV6-4 to TRBJ2-3; D may be TRBD1 (6 bases). CDR1 and CDR2 (germline): MRHNA, SNTAGT. The CDR3 is made up of 13 amino acids. Between the trimmed V and J ends, which lost 6 bases and 5 bases, there was a span of 12 bases. The CDR3 DNA follows: TGTGCCAGCAGCCCCACCAGGGGAGATACGCAGTATTTT. This gives the protein CASSPTRGDTQYF.

The table lists this clonotype with many counts. This rearrangement joins TRBV9 to TRBJ2-3; D gene uncertain. Germline CDR1 reads SGDLS; CDR2 reads YYNGEE. The ends were cut back, 0 bases at V and 9 bases at J, with 23 bases in the middle. The CDR3 loop spans 17 amino acids. DNA of the CDR3: TGTGCCAGCAGCGTAGCCGAGTTTGCCCTTTTAGGGCACACGCAGTATTTT. It is translated as CASSVAEFALLGHTQYF.

Of note for this clonotype: A read error may be the cause here, since a much bigger clone is one base away. This chain joins TRBV20-1 and TRBJ1-2; possible D gene TRBD1, 5 bases. This CDR3 region has 15 residues. The germline CDR1 and CDR2 sequences are DFQATT and SNEGSKA (reference sequence). Trimming took 0 bases from V and 0 from J, leaving 11 bases between them. The CDR3 sequence: CSARDSRVANYGYTF. The CDR3 nucleotides read TGCAGTGCTAGAGATAGCAGGGTCGCTAACTATGGCTACACCTTC.

The chain carries TRBV5-3 and TRBJ2-7; D is perhaps TRBD2 (6 bases). TRBV5-3 is labeled an ORF, and its function is uncertain. The CDR3 is 15 amino acids. Trimming left V 8 bases short and J 1 base short, with 19 bases between. In DNA, the CDR3 is TGTGCCAGCACCCCTTGGAGCGGGTCTTCCTACGAGCAGTACTTC. Translated: CASTPWSGSSYEQYF.

This clonotype was recorded at least ten times. The junction and the germline gene differ at one end; a read error may be behind it. The chain combines TRBV18 with TRBJ2-7, with D possibly TRBD1 on 6 matching bases. The CDR3 has 13 residues. Per germline, CDR1 KGHSH and CDR2 LQKENI. The CDR3 region is CASSPGQHYEQYF. The CDR3 DNA reads as TGCGCCAGCAGCCCCGGACAGCACTACGAGCAGTACTTC.

This clonotype appeared many times. The rearrangement joins TRBV28 to TRBJ1-1; D is undetermined. V was clipped by 3 bases and J by 4 bases, with 9 bases between them. CDR1 is MDHEN, CDR2 SYDVKM, per germline. There are 13 residues in the CDR3. The CDR3 spells CASSFIVSTEAFF. The CDR3 coding sequence is TGTGCCAGCAGTTTTATCGTAAGCACTGAAGCTTTCTTT. The full variable domain, rest sourced from reference TRBV28 and TRBJ1-1, is DVKVTQSSRYLVKRTGEKVFLECVQDMDHENMFWYRQDPGLGLRLIYFSYDVKMKEKGDIPEGYSVSREKKERFSLILESASTNQTSMYLCASSFIVSTEAFFGQGTRLTVV.

This clonotype was picked up many times. V gene TRBV12-3 or TRBV12-4 combines with J gene TRBJ2-1; TRBD2 matches 14 bases. With V trimmed by 4 bases and J by 10 bases, 6 bases remained unmatched. This CDR3 comprises 15 residues. The chain's CDR3 is CASSSTGLAGGEQFF. The CDR3 DNA reads TGTGCCAGCAGTTCGACTGGACTAGCGGGAGGAGAGCAGTTCTTC.

This clonotype was detected many times. The rearrangement joins TRBV20-1 to TRBJ2-4, with TRBD2 as a possible D gene (5 bases). The germline CDR1 and CDR2 sequences are DFQATT and SNEGSKA (reference sequence). The V gene lost 2 bases and the J gene lost 4 bases, with 9 bases spanning the gap. The CDR3 extends over 13 amino acids. The CDR3 loop reads CSARRWEKNIQYF. The CDR3 region has the DNA TGCAGTGCTAGACGCTGGGAGAAAAACATTCAGTACTTC.

This clonotype was seen repeatedly, ten times or more. This chain links TRBV7-9 with TRBJ2-6; 11 bases are shared with TRBD2. Germline CDR1 is SEHNR and CDR2 is FQNEAQ (reference sequence). This CDR3 is 18 amino acids long. Trimming at V came to 5 bases and at J to 0 bases, leaving 6 bases not matched to a gene. CDR3 nucleotides: TGTGCCAGCAGCCCGCTAGCGGGGGGCACCTCTGGGGCCAACGTCCTGACTTTC. Translation: CASSPLAGGTSGANVLTF.

This clonotype was seen at least ten times. The rearrangement links TRBV27 to TRBJ2-7, with D unclear. V lost 0 bases and J 2 bases, leaving 8 bases between the germline ends. The CDR3 runs 14 residues. Germline V gene sequence: CDR1 MNHEY, CDR2 SMNVEV (reference sequence). The CDR3 sequence: CASSLSAVAYEQYF. CDR3 in DNA: TGTGCCAGCAGTTTATCGGCAGTTGCCTACGAGCAGTACTTC.

This clonotype was detected only a few times. The chain is built from TRBV27 and TRBJ2-1; D unclear. CDR3 length equals 13 residues. Trimming cost V 0 bases and J 7 bases, with 7 bases left between them. Germline V CDR1 and CDR2: MNHEY, SMNVEV (reference sequence). The CDR3 DNA reads TGTGCCAGCAGTTTATCCCAGGAGAATGAGCAGTTCTTC. This codes for CASSLSQENEQFF.

There are many counts of this clonotype. The V call is TRBV2, the J call TRBJ1-1; 8 bases fit TRBD1. The CDR3 runs to 12 residues. V was clipped by 3 bases and J by 8 bases; unmatched bases: 2. Germline assignment: CDR1 SNHLY and CDR2 FYNNEI. In DNA form, the CDR3 reads TGTGCCAGCAGTGACAGGGGGCTGGAAGCTTTCTTT. The encoded protein is CASSDRGLEAFF.

This clonotype was counted ten times or more. The chain links TRBV5-1 to TRBJ2-2, with 9 bases lining up with TRBD1. V trimming: 0 bases; J trimming: 3 bases; junction bases outside the gene matches: 9. The germline gives CDR1 SGHRS, CDR2 YFSETQ. The CDR3 extends over 18 amino acids. The CDR3 spells CASSLASPGQGYTGELFF. DNA for the CDR3: TGCGCCAGCAGCTTGGCATCGCCGGGACAGGGATACACCGGGGAGCTGTTTTTT.

For this clonotype: This may be a read error, as it is one base from a much larger clone. The chain couples TRBV30 to TRBJ2-7; D is unresolved. CDR1 is GTSNPN and CDR2 is SVGIG in the germline V gene (reference sequence). Trimming cost V 0 bases and J 6 bases, with 9 bases left between them. The length of the CDR3 is 12 residues. The DNA of the CDR3 is TGTGCCTGGAGTGTTACCGGTTTCGAGCAGTACTTC. This codes for CAWSVTGFEQYF. The whole variable domain, remainder taken from reference TRBV30 and TRBJ2-7, is SQTIHQWPATLVQPVGSPLSLECTVEGTSNPNLYWYRQAAGRGLQLLFYSVGIGQISSEVPQNLSASRPQDRQFILSSKKLLLSDSGFYLCAWSVTGFEQYFGPGTRLTVT.

This clonotype was seen many times. The DNA of the CDR3 is TGTGCCAGCAGCTTAGCAGCGGGAGTCTCCTACGAGCAGTACTTC. Translation: CASSLAAGVSYEQYF. The chain combines TRBV7-9 with TRBJ2-7, with 8 bases aligning to TRBD2. V lost 0 bases to trimming and J lost 0 bases; unmatched junction nucleotides: 1. CDR1 is SEHNR and CDR2 is FQNEAQ in the germline V gene (reference sequence). CDR3 length equals 15 residues.

As for this clonotype: A much larger clone differs by one base, so this may be a read error. The chain is built from TRBV5-1 and TRBJ1-1; 10 positions match TRBD1. The CDR3 loop spans 14 amino acids. Germline lookup yields CDR1 SGHRS and CDR2 YFSETQ. CDR3 in DNA: TGCGACAGCAGGAGGACAGGGGGAGGCACTGAAGCTTTCTTT. Encoded protein: CDSRRTGGGTEAFF.

This clonotype appeared many times. The J gene is TRBJ2-2, the V gene TRBV7-9; no reliable D call. This CDR3 contains 15 residues. Germline V gene sequence: CDR1 SEHNR, CDR2 FQNEAQ (reference sequence). V gave up 5 bases and J gave up 1 base, with 11 bases separating them. CDR3: CASSLPVVNTGELFF. CDR3 in DNA: TGTGCCAGCAGCCTTCCGGTGGTGAACACCGGGGAGCTGTTTTTT.

This clonotype was observed many times. The chain recombines TRBV20-1 with TRBJ1-2; D gene uncertain. The V end was cut by 1 base, the J end by 7 bases, with 10 bases between. Germline V gives CDR1 DFQATT, CDR2 SNEGSKA (reference sequence). This CDR3 comprises 12 residues. The CDR3 sequence is CSARGGCCGYTF. The DNA for the CDR3 is TGCAGTGCTAGAGGGGGATGCTGTGGCTACACCTTC.

The chain combines TRBV27 with TRBJ2-1; 10 bases fit TRBD2. V lost 6 bases to trimming and J lost 7 bases; unmatched junction nucleotides: 6. CDR1 and CDR2 from the germline V gene are MNHEY and SMNVEV (reference sequence). This CDR3 is 14 amino acids long. This chain's CDR3 is CASRPGLAINEQFF. The CDR3 DNA follows: TGTGCCAGCAGGCCGGGACTAGCGATTAATGAGCAGTTCTTC.